This T cell receptor (beta chain) was recovered during a study of early T cells in non-severe SARS-CoV-2 infection (dated by TCRdb to the early 2020s). For context, the study as a whole: Bulk RNA from unsorted whole blood was used for TCR sequencing, so alpha and beta chains could not be paired.

The junction shows trimming of 0 bases on V and 5 bases on J, plus 8 bases between the germline ends. Inclusive of the bounding cysteine and phenylalanine, the CDR3 is 14 residues long. Kept here is only the CDR3 DNA, which spans 42 bases and is read in frame from base 1. According to the germline V gene (reference sequence), CDR1 reads LNHNV and CDR2 reads YYDKDF. The study at large found these results: Matching against VDJdb was skewed toward anti-spike CD8 responses, likely underestimated virus-specific expansions, and missed private and CD4 specificities.

Set within a cohort of healthcare workers in London, UK, this nested case-control study involved weekly PCR testing of nasopharyngeal swabs along with blood sampling. Healthcare workers were recruited during the week of the UK lockdown, between 23 and 31 March 2020, and followed weekly for up to roughly 16 weeks. Library preparation used 5' RACE. The data were produced on a NextSeq 500. Unique molecular identifiers were attached to individual cDNA molecules in the TCR library protocol so that sequencing error and PCR bias could be corrected. Both TCR alpha and beta chains were sequenced, and tight co-correlation was observed between alpha and beta sequence abundances in each sample. In the source study's methods: Decombinator V4 was used to annotate TCR sequences for V gene, J gene and CDR3. Expanded TCRs were defined as changing significantly between any two time points under a Poisson model with p below 0.0001. Abundances of TCRs were expressed as counts per million after normalisation to the total number of TCRs sequenced in each sample. MAIT TCRs were defined by TRAV1-2 paired with TRAJ12, TRAJ20 or TRAJ33, and iNKT TCRs by TRAV10 paired with TRAJ18. A search of VDJdb, accessed on 1 November 2021, was run for TCRs annotated to CMV, EBV and SARS-CoV-2, with TCRs annotated for multiple antigens excluded. The public sequencing data were trimmed at Q25 with fastp and processed into clonotypes with MiXCR by TCRdb, which kept only in-frame beta chains. Here each entry gathers all rows of one CDR3 protein and keeps the most common genes and DNA. TCRdb, not the original authors, processed these V and J calls. The sample table records roughly 66,000 distinct CDR3 sequences; approximately 10% of these occur just once. 3.2% of the sample goes to the ten largest clones.

This clonotype was observed many times. The antigen it recognizes is unknown. One base away there is no much larger clone; base qualities are not given. Sequences were obtained from whole blood. The receptor was derived from an adult who was a healthcare worker with PCR-confirmed SARS-CoV-2 infection or an uninfected control (not recorded which). The chain is made from TRBV15 and TRBJ2-1; no D gene call is confident. This receptor carries the CDR3 CATSRDQNDNEQFF. Read as DNA, the sequence is TGTGCCACCAGCAGAGATCAGAACGACAATGAGCAGTTCTTC.